One sample yielded the 6 T cell receptor beta chains listed below, sequenced in a study of shared clonotypes between healthy human individuals. Some clones are missing from TCRdb's copy, which holds only in-frame ones; the method was immunoSEQ multiplex PCR. The repertoire holds about 1.1 million clones, roughly 80% seen once, with 0.89% in the top ten. Material: memory CD4+ T cells from PBMCs. Subset described: CD45RA-negative fraction. These receptors came from a man younger than 30 in good health. Some clones in this sample may be carry-over from other donors' samples.

The genes are TRBV30 and TRBJ1-2; possibly TRBD1 for D (5 bases). Germline-derived CDR1 and CDR2 are GTSNPN and SVGIG (reference sequence). V lost 5 bases and J 5 bases, leaving 18 bases between the germline ends. The CDR3 has 14 residues. CDR3 bases: TGTGCCTGGGCACTTGGGGGGACTCTTTATGGCTACACCTTC. This codes for CAWALGGTLYGYTF.

J is TRBJ2-7 and V is TRBV29-1, with 7 nucleotides matching TRBD2. Germline loops: CDR1 SQVTM, CDR2 ANQGSEA. The trim removed 1 base at V and 0 bases at J, leaving 3 bases unmatched. There are 14 residues in the CDR3. CDR3 coding DNA: TGCAGCGTTGAAGGGTTAGCGGGCTCCTACGAGCAGTACTTC. This gives the protein CSVEGLAGSYEQYF.

The chain uses TRBV30 and TRBJ2-5; no clear D. In germline, CDR1 is GTSNPN, CDR2 SVGIG (reference sequence). The CDR3 consists of 12 residues. Between the trimmed V and J ends, which lost 3 bases and 7 bases, there was a span of 12 bases. The CDR3 protein is CAWSSTLGTQYF. Written as DNA, the CDR3 is TGTGCCTGGAGCTCAACACTGGGGACCCAGTACTTC.

The chain carries TRBV6-1 and TRBJ2-7; TRBD2 might be the D (8 bases). The CDR3 has 15 residues. Trimming left V 5 bases short and J 5 bases short, with 19 bases between. The V gene's germline CDR1 is MNHNS and CDR2 SASEGT. CDR3 nucleotide sequence: TGTGCCAGCAGTTCAGGGGGACTAGGAGGCCACGAGCAGTACTTC. Protein product: CASSSGGLGGHEQYF.

The rearrangement joins TRBV7-3 to TRBJ2-1, with D perhaps TRBD1 (6 bases). This CDR3 spans 13 amino acids. The V gene lost 3 bases and the J gene lost 10 bases, with 13 bases spanning the gap. CDR1 and CDR2 from the germline V gene are SGHTA and FQGTGA. CDR3 nucleotide sequence: TGTGCCAGCAGCTTTGCAGGGGCCAGGGAGCAGTTCTTC. This codes for CASSFAGAREQFF.

The chain joins TRBV5-1 to TRBJ2-7; 7 nucleotides agree with TRBD1. With 1 base clipped from V and 4 bases from J, the junction kept 5 bases outside the gene matches. The CDR3 is made up of 14 amino acids. CDR1 is SGHRS, CDR2 YFSETQ, per germline. CDR3 bases: TGCGCCAGCAGCTTGATGGACAGGCTGTACGAGCAGTACTTC. Translating gives CASSLMDRLYEQYF. Combining the CDR3 with reference TRBV5-1 and TRBJ2-7 gives the whole variable domain KAGVTQTPRYLIKTRGQQVTLSCSPISGHRSVSWYQQTPGQGLQFLFEYFSETQRNKGNFPGRFSGRQFSNSRSEMNVSTLELGDSALYLCASSLMDRLYEQYFGPGTRLTVT.